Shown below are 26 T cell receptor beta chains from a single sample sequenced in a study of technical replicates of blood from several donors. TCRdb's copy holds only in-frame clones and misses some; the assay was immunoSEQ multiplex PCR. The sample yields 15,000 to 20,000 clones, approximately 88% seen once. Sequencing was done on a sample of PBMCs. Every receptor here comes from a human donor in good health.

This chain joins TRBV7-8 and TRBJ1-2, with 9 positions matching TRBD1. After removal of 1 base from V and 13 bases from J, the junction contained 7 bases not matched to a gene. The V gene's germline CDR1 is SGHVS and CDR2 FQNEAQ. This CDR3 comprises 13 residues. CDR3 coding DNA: TGTGCCAGCAGCTTAGGACGGGACAGGGTTGCCACCTTC. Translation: CASSLGRDRVATF.

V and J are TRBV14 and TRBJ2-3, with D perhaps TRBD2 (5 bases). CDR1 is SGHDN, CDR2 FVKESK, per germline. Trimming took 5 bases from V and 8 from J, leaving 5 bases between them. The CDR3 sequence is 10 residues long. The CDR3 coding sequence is TGTGCCAGCAGCGGGAGTACGCAGTATTTT. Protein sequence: CASSGSTQYF.

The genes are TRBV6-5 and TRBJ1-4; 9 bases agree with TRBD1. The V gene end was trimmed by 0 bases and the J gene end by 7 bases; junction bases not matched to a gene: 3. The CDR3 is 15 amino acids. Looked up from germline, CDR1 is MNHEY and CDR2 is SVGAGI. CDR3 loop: CASSYSGTGTEKLFF. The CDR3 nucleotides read TGTGCCAGCAGTTACTCAGGGACAGGGACTGAAAAACTGTTTTTT.

CDR3 sequence reads: CAIRRTGGTDTQYF. CDR3 sequence (DNA): TGTGCCATCAGGCGGACAGGGGGCACAGATACGCAGTATTTT. The chain has TRBV10-3 and TRBJ2-3; the match to TRBD1 covers 9 bases. CDR3 length: 14 amino acids. Trimming at V came to 6 bases and at J to 1 base, leaving 2 bases not matched to a gene. Germline-derived CDR1 and CDR2 are ENHRY and SYGVKD.

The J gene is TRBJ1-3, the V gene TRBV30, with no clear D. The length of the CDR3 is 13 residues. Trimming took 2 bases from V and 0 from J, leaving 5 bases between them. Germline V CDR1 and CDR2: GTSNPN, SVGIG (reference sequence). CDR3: CAWSSLSGNTIYF. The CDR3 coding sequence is TGTGCCTGGAGTTCCCTCTCTGGAAACACCATATATTTT.

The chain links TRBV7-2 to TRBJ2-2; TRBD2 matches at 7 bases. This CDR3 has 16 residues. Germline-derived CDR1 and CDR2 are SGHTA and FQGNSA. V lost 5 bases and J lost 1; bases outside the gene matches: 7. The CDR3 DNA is TGTGCCAGCAGCCCCCGGCTAGCGGTGAACACCGGGGAGCTGTTTTTT. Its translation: CASSPRLAVNTGELFF. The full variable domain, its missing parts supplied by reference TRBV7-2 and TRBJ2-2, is GAGVSQSPSNKVTEKGKDVELRCDPISGHTALYWYRQSLGQGLEFLIYFQGNSAPDKSGLPSDRFSAERTGGSVSTLTIQRTQQEDSAVYLCASSPRLAVNTGELFFGEGSRLTVL.

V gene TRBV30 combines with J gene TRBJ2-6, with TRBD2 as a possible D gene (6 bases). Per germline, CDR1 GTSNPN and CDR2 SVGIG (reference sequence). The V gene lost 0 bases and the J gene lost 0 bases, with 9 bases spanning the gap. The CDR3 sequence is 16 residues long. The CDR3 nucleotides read TGTGCCTGGAGTGTCGGGAGTATCTCTGGGGCCAACGTCCTGACTTTC. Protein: CAWSVGSISGANVLTF.

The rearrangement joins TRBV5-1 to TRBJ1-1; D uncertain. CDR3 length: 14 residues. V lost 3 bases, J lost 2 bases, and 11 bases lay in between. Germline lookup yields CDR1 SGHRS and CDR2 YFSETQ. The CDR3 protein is CASSSGNLNTEAFF. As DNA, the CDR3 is TGCGCCAGCAGCTCGGGAAACTTAAACACTGAAGCTTTCTTT.

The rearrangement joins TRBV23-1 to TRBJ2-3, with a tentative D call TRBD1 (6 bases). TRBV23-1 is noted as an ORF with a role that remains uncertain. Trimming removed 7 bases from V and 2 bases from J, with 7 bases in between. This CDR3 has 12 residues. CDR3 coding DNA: TGCGCCAGCAACAGGGACACAGATACGCAGTATTTT. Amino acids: CASNRDTDTQYF.

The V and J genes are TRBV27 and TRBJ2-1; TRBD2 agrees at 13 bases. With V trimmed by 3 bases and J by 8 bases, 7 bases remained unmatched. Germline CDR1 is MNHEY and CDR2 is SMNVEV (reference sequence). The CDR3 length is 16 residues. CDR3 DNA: TGTGCCAGCAGTTTTTCCGGGACTAGCGGGATCCATGAGCAGTTCTTC. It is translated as CASSFSGTSGIHEQFF.

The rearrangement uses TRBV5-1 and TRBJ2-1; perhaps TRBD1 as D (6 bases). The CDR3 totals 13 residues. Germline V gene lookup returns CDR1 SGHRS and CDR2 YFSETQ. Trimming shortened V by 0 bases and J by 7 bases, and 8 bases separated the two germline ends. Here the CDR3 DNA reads TGCGCCAGCAGCTTGGAACAGGGAAATGAGCAGTTCTTC. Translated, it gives CASSLEQGNEQFF. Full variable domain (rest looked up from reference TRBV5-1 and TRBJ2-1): KAGVTQTPRYLIKTRGQQVTLSCSPISGHRSVSWYQQTPGQGLQFLFEYFSETQRNKGNFPGRFSGRQFSNSRSEMNVSTLELGDSALYLCASSLEQGNEQFFGPGTRLTVL.

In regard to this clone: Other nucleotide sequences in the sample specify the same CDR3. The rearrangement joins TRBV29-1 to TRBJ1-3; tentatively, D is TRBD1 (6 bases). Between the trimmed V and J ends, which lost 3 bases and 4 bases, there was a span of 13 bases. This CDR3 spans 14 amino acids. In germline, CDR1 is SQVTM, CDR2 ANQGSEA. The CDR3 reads CSVDSQGSGNTIYF. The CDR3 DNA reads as TGCAGCGTTGACAGCCAGGGGAGCGGAAACACCATATATTTT.

CDR3 in amino acids: CSVEAGNQFYGYTF. In DNA form, the CDR3 reads TGCAGCGTTGAAGCAGGGAACCAGTTTTATGGCTACACCTTC. The genes are TRBV29-1 and TRBJ1-2; possibly TRBD1 for D (5 bases). The germline V and J ends were trimmed by 1 base and 5 bases, with 14 bases remaining between them. This CDR3 has 14 residues. Germline V gene lookup returns CDR1 SQVTM and CDR2 ANQGSEA.

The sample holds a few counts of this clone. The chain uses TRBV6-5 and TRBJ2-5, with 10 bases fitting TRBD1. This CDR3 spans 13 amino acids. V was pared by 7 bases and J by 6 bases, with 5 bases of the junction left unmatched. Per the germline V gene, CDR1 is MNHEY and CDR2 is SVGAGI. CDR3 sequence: CASTWDRGQTQYF. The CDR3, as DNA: TGTGCCAGCACCTGGGACAGGGGTCAGACCCAGTACTTC.

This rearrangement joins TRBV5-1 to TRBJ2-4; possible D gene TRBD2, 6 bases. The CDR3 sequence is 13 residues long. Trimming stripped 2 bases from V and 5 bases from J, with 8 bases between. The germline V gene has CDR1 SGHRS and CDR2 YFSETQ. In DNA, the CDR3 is TGCGCCAGCAGCTTAACGGGGGAAAACATTCAGTACTTC. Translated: CASSLTGENIQYF.

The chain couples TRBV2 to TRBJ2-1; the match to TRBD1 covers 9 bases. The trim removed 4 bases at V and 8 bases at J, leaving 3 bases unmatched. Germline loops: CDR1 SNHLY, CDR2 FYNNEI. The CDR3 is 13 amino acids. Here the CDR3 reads CASSGQGVDEQFF. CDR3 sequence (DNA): TGTGCCAGCAGTGGACAGGGGGTTGATGAGCAGTTCTTC.

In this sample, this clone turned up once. In DNA form, the CDR3 reads TGTGCCGCACAAACCTCTACAGGGCTCGCAGGGCAGTACTTC. Encoded protein: CAAQTSTGLAGQYF. J is TRBJ2-7 and V is TRBV10-3; D perhaps matches TRBD1 (6 bases). The CDR3 is 14 residues long. Trimming shortened V by 11 bases and J by 9 bases, and 26 bases separated the two germline ends. CDR1 and CDR2 from the germline V gene are ENHRY and SYGVKD.

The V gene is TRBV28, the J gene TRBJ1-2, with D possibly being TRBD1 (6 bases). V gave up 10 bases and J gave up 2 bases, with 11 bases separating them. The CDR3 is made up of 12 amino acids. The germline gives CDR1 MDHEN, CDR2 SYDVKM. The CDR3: CATTGLNYGYTF. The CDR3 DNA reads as TGTGCCACTACAGGGTTGAACTATGGCTACACCTTC.

CDR3 nucleotide sequence: TGTGCCAGCAGTGATACTAGCGGGGCAGATACGCAGTATTTT. Translating it yields CASSDTSGADTQYF. The genes are TRBV25-1 and TRBJ2-3; 10 bases match TRBD2. This CDR3 contains 14 residues. V dropped 3 bases and J dropped 4; count of bases not matched to a gene: 1. Germline V CDR1 and CDR2: MGHDK, SYGVNS.

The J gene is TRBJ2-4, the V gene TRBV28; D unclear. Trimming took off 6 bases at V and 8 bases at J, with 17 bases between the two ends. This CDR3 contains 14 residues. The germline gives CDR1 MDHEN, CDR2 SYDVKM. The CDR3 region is CASSPPPTRDIQYF. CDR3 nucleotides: TGTGCCAGCAGCCCACCCCCTACTCGGGACATTCAGTACTTC.

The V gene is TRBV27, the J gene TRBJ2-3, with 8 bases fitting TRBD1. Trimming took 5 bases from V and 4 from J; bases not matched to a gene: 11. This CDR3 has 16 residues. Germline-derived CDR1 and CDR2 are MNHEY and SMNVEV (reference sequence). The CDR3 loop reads CASSPLGTGSADTQYF. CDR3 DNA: TGTGCCAGCAGTCCACTCGGGACAGGCAGCGCAGATACGCAGTATTTT.

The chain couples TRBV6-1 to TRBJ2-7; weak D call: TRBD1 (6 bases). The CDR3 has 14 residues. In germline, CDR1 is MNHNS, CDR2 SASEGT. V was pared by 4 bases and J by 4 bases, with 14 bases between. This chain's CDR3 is CASSGQTGRYEQYF. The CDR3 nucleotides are TGTGCCAGCAGTGGCCAGACAGGACGGTACGAGCAGTACTTC.

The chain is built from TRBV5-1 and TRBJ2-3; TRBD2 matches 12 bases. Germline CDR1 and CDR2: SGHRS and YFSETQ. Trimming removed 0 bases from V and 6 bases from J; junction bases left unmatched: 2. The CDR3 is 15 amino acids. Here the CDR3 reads CASSLDLAGGDTQYF. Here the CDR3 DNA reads TGCGCCAGCAGCTTGGACCTAGCGGGAGGGGATACGCAGTATTTT.

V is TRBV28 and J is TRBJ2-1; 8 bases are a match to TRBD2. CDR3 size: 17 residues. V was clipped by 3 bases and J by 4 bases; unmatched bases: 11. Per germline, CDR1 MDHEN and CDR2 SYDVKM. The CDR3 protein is CASSFARGGRYYNEQFF. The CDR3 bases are TGTGCCAGCAGTTTCGCCCGCGGCGGGAGGTATTACAATGAGCAGTTCTTC. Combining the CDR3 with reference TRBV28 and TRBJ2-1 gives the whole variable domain DVKVTQSSRYLVKRTGEKVFLECVQDMDHENMFWYRQDPGLGLRLIYFSYDVKMKEKGDIPEGYSVSREKKERFSLILESASTNQTSMYLCASSFARGGRYYNEQFFGPGTRLTVL.

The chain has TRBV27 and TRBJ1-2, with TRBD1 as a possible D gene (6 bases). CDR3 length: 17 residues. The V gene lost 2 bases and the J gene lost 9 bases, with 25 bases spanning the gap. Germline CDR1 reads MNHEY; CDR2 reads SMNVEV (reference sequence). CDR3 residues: CASSLEPGQWGGGSYTF. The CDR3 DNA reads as TGTGCCAGCAGTTTAGAGCCCGGACAGTGGGGTGGGGGCAGCTACACCTTC.

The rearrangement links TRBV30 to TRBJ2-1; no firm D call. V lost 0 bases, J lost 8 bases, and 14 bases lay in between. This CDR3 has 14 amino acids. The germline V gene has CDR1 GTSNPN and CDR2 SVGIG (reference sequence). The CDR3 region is CAWSVSLAVDEQFF. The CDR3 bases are TGTGCCTGGAGTGTATCTTTGGCGGTTGATGAGCAGTTCTTC. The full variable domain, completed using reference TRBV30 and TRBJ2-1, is SQTIHQWPATLVQPVGSPLSLECTVEGTSNPNLYWYRQAAGRGLQLLFYSVGIGQISSEVPQNLSASRPQDRQFILSSKKLLLSDSGFYLCAWSVSLAVDEQFFGPGTRLTVL.